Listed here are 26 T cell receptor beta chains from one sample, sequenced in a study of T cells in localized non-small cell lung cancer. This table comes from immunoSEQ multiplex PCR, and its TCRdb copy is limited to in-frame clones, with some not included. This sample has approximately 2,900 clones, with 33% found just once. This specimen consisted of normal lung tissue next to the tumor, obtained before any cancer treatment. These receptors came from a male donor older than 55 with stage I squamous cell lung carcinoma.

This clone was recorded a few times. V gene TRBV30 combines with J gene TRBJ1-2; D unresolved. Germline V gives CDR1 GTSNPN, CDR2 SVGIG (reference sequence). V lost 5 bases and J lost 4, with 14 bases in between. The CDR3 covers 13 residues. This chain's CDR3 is CAWAPGPAYGYTF. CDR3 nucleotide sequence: TGTGCCTGGGCCCCAGGCCCGGCCTATGGCTACACCTTC.

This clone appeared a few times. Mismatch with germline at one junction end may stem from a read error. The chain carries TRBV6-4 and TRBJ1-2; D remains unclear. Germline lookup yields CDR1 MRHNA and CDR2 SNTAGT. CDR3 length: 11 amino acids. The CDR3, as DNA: TGTGCCATCAGTGTCTCAGGCGGCTACACCTTC. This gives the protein CAISVSGGYTF.

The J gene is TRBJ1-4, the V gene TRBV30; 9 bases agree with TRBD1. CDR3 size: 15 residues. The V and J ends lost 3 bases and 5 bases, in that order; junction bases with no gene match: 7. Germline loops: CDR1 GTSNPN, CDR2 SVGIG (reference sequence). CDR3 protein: CAWSVRGTGNEKLFF. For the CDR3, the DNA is TGTGCCTGGAGCGTGCGCGGGACAGGGAATGAAAAACTGTTTTTT.

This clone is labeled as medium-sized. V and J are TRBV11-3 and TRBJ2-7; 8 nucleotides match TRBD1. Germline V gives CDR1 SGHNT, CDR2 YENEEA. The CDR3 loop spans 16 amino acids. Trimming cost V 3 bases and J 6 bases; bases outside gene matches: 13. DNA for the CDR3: TGTGCCAGCAGCTTGGATCCCGGACAGGGTAGCTCCGAGCAGTACTTC. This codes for CASSLDPGQGSSEQYF.

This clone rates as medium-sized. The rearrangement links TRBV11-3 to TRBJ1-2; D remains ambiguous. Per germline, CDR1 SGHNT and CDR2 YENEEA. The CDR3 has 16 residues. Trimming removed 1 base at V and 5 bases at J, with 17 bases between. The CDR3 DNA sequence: TGTGCCAGCAGCTTAGGCACGGCAGTCCCCACTTATGGCTACACCTTC. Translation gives CASSLGTAVPTYGYTF.

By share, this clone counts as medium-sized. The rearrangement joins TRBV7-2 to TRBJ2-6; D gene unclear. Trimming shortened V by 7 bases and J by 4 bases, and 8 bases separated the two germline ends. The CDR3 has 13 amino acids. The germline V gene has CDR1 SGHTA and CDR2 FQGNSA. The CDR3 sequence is CASTPSGANVLTF. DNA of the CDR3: TGTGCCAGCACCCCTTCCGGGGCCAACGTCCTGACTTTC.

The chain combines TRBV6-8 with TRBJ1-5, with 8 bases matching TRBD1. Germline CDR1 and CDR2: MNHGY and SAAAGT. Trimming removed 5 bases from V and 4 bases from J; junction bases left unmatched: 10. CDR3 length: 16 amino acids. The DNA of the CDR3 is TGTGCCAGCAGTCCGGGCTCACAGGGGGGGAATCAGCCCCAGCATTTT. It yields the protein CASSPGSQGGNQPQHF.

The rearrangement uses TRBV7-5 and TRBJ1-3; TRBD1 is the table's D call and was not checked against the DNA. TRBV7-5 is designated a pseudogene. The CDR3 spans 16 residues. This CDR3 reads CASSSYSGVQGNTIYF. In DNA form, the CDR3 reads TGTGCCAGCAGCTCATACTCAGGGGTTCAGGGAAACACCATATATTTT.

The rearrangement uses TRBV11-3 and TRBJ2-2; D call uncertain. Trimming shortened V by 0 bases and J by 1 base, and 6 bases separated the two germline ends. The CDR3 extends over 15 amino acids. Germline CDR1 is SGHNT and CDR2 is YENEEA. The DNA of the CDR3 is TGTGCCAGCAGCTTAGATCGAGGGAACACCGGGGAGCTGTTTTTT. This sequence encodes CASSLDRGNTGELFF.

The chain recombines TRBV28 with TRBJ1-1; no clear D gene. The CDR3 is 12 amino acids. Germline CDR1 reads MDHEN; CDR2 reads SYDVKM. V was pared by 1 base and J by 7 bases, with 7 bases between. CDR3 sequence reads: CASSLSVGEAFF. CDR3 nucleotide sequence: TGTGCCAGCAGTTTATCCGTGGGTGAAGCTTTCTTT.

The CDR3 is CASSLQRGAFASNEQFF. The CDR3 DNA follows: TGTGCCAGCAGTTTACAAAGGGGGGCTTTTGCATCCAATGAGCAGTTCTTC. This chain uses TRBV11-3 with TRBJ2-1, with D perhaps being TRBD1 or TRBD2 (6 bases each). Looked up from germline, CDR1 is SGHNT and CDR2 is YENEEA. The V end was cut by 6 bases, the J end by 6 bases, with 24 bases between. This CDR3 is 17 amino acids long.

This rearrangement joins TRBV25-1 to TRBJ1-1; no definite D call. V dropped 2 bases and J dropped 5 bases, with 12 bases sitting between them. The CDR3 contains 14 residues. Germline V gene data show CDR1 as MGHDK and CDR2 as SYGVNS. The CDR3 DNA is TGTGCCAGCAGTGAACTGTTCTCGAGAACTGAAGCTTTCTTT. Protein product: CASSELFSRTEAFF.

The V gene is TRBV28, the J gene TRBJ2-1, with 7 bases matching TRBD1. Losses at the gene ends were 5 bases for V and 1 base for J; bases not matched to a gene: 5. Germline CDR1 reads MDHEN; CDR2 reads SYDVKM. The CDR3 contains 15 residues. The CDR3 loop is CASSDRDSSYNEQFF. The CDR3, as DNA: TGTGCCAGCAGTGACCGGGACAGTTCCTACAATGAGCAGTTCTTC.

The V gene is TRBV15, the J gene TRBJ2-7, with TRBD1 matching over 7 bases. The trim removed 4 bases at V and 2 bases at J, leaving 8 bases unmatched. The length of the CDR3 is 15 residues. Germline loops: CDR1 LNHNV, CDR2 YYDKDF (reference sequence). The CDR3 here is CATSKARDSPYEQYF. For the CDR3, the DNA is TGTGCCACCAGCAAAGCCCGGGACAGTCCCTACGAGCAGTACTTC.

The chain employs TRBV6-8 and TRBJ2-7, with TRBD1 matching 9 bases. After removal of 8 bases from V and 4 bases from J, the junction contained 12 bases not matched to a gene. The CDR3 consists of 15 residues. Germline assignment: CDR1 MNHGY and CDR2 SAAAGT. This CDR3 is CASSLTGGNLYEQYF. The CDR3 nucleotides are TGTGCCAGCTCTCTTACAGGGGGCAATTTGTACGAGCAGTACTTC.

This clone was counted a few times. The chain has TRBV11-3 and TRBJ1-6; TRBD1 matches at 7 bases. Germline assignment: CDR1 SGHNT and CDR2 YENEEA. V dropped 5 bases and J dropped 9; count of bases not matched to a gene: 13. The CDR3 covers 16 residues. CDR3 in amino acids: CASSPEGGPFSSPLHF. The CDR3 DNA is TGTGCCAGCAGCCCAGAAGGGGGCCCTTTCTCTTCACCCCTCCACTTT. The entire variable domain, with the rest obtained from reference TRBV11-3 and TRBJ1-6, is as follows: EAGVVQSPRYKIIEKKQPVAFWCNPISGHNTLYWYLQNLGQGPELLIRYENEEAVDDSQLPKDRFSAERLKGVDSTLKIQPAELGDSAVYLCASSPEGGPFSSPLHFGNGTRLTVT.

As DNA, the CDR3 is TGTGCCAGTAGTGCGGGGACGGGAGGTTACGAGCAGTACTTC. Its translation is CASSAGTGGYEQYF. The chain links TRBV19 to TRBJ2-7, with 7 bases fitting TRBD2. The germline CDR1 and CDR2 sequences are LNHDA and SQIVND (reference sequence). The CDR3 is made up of 14 amino acids. V shed 5 bases and J 4 bases; nucleotides not matched to a gene: 8. Combining the CDR3 with reference TRBV19 and TRBJ2-7 gives the whole variable domain DGGITQSPKYLFRKEGQNVTLSCEQNLNHDAMYWYRQDPGQGLRLIYYSQIVNDFQKGDIAEGYSVSREKKESFPLTVTSAQKNPTAFYLCASSAGTGGYEQYFGPGTRLTVT.

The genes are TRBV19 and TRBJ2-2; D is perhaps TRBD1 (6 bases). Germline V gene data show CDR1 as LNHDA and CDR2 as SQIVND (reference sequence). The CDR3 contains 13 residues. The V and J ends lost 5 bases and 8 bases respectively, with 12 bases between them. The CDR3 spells CASSFGQSGELFF. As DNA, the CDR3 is TGTGCCAGTAGTTTCGGACAGTCTGGGGAGCTGTTTTTT.

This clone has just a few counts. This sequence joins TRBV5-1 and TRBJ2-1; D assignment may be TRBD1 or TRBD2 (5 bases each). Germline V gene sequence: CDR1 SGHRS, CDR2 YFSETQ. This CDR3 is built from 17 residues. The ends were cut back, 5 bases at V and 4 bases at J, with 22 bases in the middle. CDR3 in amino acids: CASSSGTASGSYNEQFF. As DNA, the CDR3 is TGCGCCAGCAGTTCGGGGACCGCCTCCGGGTCTTACAATGAGCAGTTCTTC. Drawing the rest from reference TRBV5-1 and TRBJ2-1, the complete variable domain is KAGVTQTPRYLIKTRGQQVTLSCSPISGHRSVSWYQQTPGQGLQFLFEYFSETQRNKGNFPGRFSGRQFSNSRSEMNVSTLELGDSALYLCASSSGTASGSYNEQFFGPGTRLTVL.

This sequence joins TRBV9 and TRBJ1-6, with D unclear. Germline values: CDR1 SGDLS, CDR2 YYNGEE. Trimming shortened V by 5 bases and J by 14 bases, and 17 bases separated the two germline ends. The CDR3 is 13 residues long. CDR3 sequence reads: CASSEDPSGTLHF. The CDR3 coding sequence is TGTGCCAGCAGTGAAGACCCCTCCGGAACCCTCCACTTT.

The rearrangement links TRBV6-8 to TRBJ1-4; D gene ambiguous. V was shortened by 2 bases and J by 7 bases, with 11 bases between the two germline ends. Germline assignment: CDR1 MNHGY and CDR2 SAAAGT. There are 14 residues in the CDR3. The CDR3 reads CASSYARKSEKLFF. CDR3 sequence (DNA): TGTGCCAGCAGTTACGCAAGGAAAAGTGAAAAACTGTTTTTT.

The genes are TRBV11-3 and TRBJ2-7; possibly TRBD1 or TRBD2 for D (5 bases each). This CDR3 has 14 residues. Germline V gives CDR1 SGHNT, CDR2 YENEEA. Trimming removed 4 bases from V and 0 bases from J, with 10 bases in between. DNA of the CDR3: TGTGCCAGCAGCTCATACGGGACCTCCTACGAGCAGTACTTC. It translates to CASSSYGTSYEQYF. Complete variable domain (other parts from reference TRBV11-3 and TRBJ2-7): EAGVVQSPRYKIIEKKQPVAFWCNPISGHNTLYWYLQNLGQGPELLIRYENEEAVDDSQLPKDRFSAERLKGVDSTLKIQPAELGDSAVYLCASSSYGTSYEQYFGPGTRLTVT.

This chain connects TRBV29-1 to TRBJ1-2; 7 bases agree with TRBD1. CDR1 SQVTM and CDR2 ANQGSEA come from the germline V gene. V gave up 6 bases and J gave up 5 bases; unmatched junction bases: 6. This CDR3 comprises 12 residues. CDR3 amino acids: CSVGDRDYGYTF. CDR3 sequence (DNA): TGCAGCGTCGGCGACAGGGATTATGGCTACACCTTC.

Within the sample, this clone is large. For the CDR3, the DNA is TGTGCCAGCAGCCTCTCCCCCGGGGGGCGGGTGAATGAGCAGTTCTTC. Translated: CASSLSPGGRVNEQFF. This chain uses TRBV11-3 with TRBJ2-1, with D perhaps TRBD2 (7 bases). Germline assignment: CDR1 SGHNT and CDR2 YENEEA. CDR3 size: 16 residues. The V end was cut by 5 bases, the J end by 7 bases, with 21 bases between.

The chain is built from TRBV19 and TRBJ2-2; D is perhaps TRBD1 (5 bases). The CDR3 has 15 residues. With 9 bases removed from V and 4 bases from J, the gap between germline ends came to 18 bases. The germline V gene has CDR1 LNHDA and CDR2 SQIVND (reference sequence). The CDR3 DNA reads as TGTGCCAGCAGCGCAGGGATTGTCAGCACCGGGGAGCTGTTTTTT. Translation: CASSAGIVSTGELFF.

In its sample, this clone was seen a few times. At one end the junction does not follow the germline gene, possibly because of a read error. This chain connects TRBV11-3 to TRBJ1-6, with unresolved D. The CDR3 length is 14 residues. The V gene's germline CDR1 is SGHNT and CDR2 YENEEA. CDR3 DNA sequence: TGTGCCAACAGCTACGGGAACAATAATTCACCCCTCCACTTT. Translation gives CANSYGNNNSPLHF.